The 9 T cell receptor beta chains presented below share a single source sample, sequenced in a study of cytomegalovirus exposure and HLA in healthy donors. Both 60 Vbeta primers and 13 Jbeta primers went into the PCR. TCRdb's copy holds only in-frame clones and misses some; the assay was immunoSEQ multiplex PCR. Altogether around 130,000 clones are present, 65% to 85% being singletons, with the ten largest covering roughly 1.5%. The sample consisted of PBMCs. These receptors all stem from a woman aged 18-30 years in good health and CMV-seronegative.

J is TRBJ2-7 and V is TRBV6-6; D is ambiguous. Deletions cut 0 bases from V and 0 bases from J, with 6 bases between. The CDR3 consists of 14 residues. CDR1 is MNHNY and CDR2 is SVGAGI in the germline V gene (reference sequence). The CDR3 sequence: CASSYSTDSYEQYF. The CDR3 DNA reads as TGTGCCAGCAGTTACTCAACTGACTCCTACGAGCAGTACTTC.

This clone was seen a single time. The rearrangement joins TRBV30 to TRBJ2-7, with 9 bases lining up with TRBD1. This CDR3 comprises 13 residues. With 0 bases clipped from V and 7 bases from J, the junction kept 4 bases outside the gene matches. Germline V lookup: CDR1 GTSNPN, CDR2 SVGIG (reference sequence). CDR3 sequence (DNA): TGTGCCTGGAGTGTAAACAGGGGGCAAGAGCAGTACTTC. It encodes CAWSVNRGQEQYF.

Details on this clone: The same CDR3 is also encoded by other DNA sequences in this sample. The chain is built from TRBV5-1 and TRBJ2-2; TRBD2 matches at 11 bases. The germline gives CDR1 SGHRS, CDR2 YFSETQ. CDR3 length: 16 amino acids. J lost 1 base, V lost 2 bases, and 1 base had no gene match. As DNA, the CDR3 is TGCGCCAGCAGCTTAGGACTAGCGGGGAACACCGGGGAGCTGTTTTTT. As protein: CASSLGLAGNTGELFF.

V and J are TRBV2 and TRBJ2-5, with a possible D match to TRBD2 (5 bases). The CDR3 runs 16 residues. Germline lookup yields CDR1 SNHLY and CDR2 FYNNEI. Trimming removed 2 bases from V and 2 bases from J, with 15 bases in between. The DNA of the CDR3 is TGTGCCAGCAGTGAAATAGGACGAGCGGATCAAGAGACCCAGTACTTC. This translates into CASSEIGRADQETQYF. The full variable domain, with the rest looked up from reference TRBV2 and TRBJ2-5, is EPEVTQTPSHQVTQMGQEVILRCVPISNHLYFYWYRQILGQKVEFLVSFYNNEISEKSEIFDDQFSVERPDGSNFTLKIRSTKLEDSAMYFCASSEIGRADQETQYFGPGTRLLVL.

The sample holds a few counts of this clone. This sequence joins TRBV5-4 and TRBJ2-1; TRBD1 might be the D (6 bases). V gave up 3 bases and J gave up 8 bases, with 9 bases separating them. Germline CDR1 and CDR2: SGHNT and YYREEE (reference sequence). The CDR3 consists of 12 residues. CDR3 residues: CASSSRGDEQFF. CDR3 nucleotide sequence: TGTGCCAGCAGCTCCAGGGGCGATGAGCAGTTCTTC.

The chain recombines TRBV30 with TRBJ1-1; D is unclear. CDR1 is GTSNPN and CDR2 is SVGIG in the germline V gene (reference sequence). V lost 4 bases and J lost 8, with 17 bases in between. The CDR3 is made up of 13 amino acids. The CDR3 nucleotides read TGTGCCTGGATATCTATAGCGGGCATGGAAGCTTTCTTT. Translation gives CAWISIAGMEAFF.

This chain connects TRBV6-6 to TRBJ1-4; D may be TRBD1 (5 bases). Looked up from germline, CDR1 is MNHNY and CDR2 is SVGAGI (reference sequence). The CDR3 loop spans 13 amino acids. V dropped 8 bases and J dropped 8 bases, with 15 bases sitting between them. CDR3 bases: TGTGCCAGCGGTCGGGGGTTTGGAGAAAAACTGTTTTTT. This encodes CASGRGFGEKLFF.

The gene calls are TRBV29-1 and TRBJ2-5; TRBD1 agrees at 8 bases. After removal of 4 bases from V and 5 bases from J, the junction contained 9 bases not matched to a gene. Germline V gene sequence: CDR1 SQVTM, CDR2 ANQGSEA. CDR3 size: 14 residues. The CDR3 sequence: CSVVPDRAGETQYF. CDR3 in DNA: TGCAGCGTTGTCCCGGACAGGGCGGGGGAGACCCAGTACTTC. Using reference TRBV29-1 and TRBJ2-5 for the parts outside the CDR3, the full variable domain is SAVISQKPSRDICQRGTSLTIQCQVDSQVTMMFWYRQQPGQSLTLIATANQGSEATYESGFVIDKFPISRPNLTFSTLTVSNMSPEDSSIYLCSVVPDRAGETQYFGPGTRLLVL.

The chain couples TRBV5-1 to TRBJ1-1, with 7 bases fitting TRBD1. There are 14 residues in the CDR3. Germline V gene sequence: CDR1 SGHRS, CDR2 YFSETQ. Losses at the gene ends were 3 bases for V and 4 bases for J; bases not matched to a gene: 6. In DNA form, the CDR3 reads TGCGCCAGCAGCTCGACAGGGTTCGGCACTGAAGCTTTCTTT. Amino acids: CASSSTGFGTEAFF.